This T cell receptor (beta chain) was sequenced for a study of early T cells in non-severe SARS-CoV-2 infection. The overall study: Sequenced material consisted of bulk RNA (from unsorted whole blood), and chains were unpaired. Study-wide findings and caveats: Anti-spike CD8 responses were favored by VDJdb matching, which missed private and CD4 specificities.

Individual cDNA molecules each received unique molecular identifiers attached to them. TCRdb re-called the 5' RACE reads through MiXCR, storing one row per CDR3 protein. The repertoire consists of over 50,000 distinct CDR3 sequences, with more than 9% occurring once and the leading ten covering over 0.95%. A note on this clonotype: Its target is not known.

The CDR3 covers 14 residues. Germline CDR1 is MDHEN and CDR2 is SYDVKM. Germline trimming cut 5 bases from V and 2 bases from J; bases unmatched to any gene: 3. The source of this sequence is an adult who was a healthcare worker with PCR-confirmed SARS-CoV-2 infection or an uninfected control (not recorded which). The specimen was whole blood. The chain combines TRBV28 with TRBJ2-3; 8 bases line up with TRBD2. CDR3 coding DNA: TGTGCCAGCAGTACTAGCGGACTCACAGATACGCAGTATTTT. It codes for CASSTSGLTDTQYF.